This T cell receptor beta chain was sequenced for a study of control samples from healthy donors and cancer patients. Germline lookup yields CDR1 SEHNR and CDR2 FQNEAQ (reference sequence). V lost 2 bases and J lost 5, with 10 bases in between. The CDR3 is made up of 15 amino acids. Only in-frame clones appear in the TCRdb table, and some are missing; sequencing was by immunoSEQ multiplex PCR. The sample shows about 160,000 clones, roughly 94% of them seen only once. This TCR came from a woman between 40 and 50 years old in good health. The rearrangement joins TRBV7-9 to TRBJ1-6; D is ambiguous. Sequencing was performed on blood. DNA of the CDR3: TGTGCCAGCAGCTTAATCTCGCCGGATAATTCACCCCTCCACTTT. This codes for CASSLISPDNSPLHF.